The 24 T cell receptor beta chains given below trace back to one sample, sequenced in a study of blood T cell repertoires in COVID-19. Repertoires were generated with immunoSEQ multiplex PCR, while TCRdb's copy carries only in-frame clones and drops some. This table has 140,000 to 150,000 clones, around 81% appearing once. Sequences were obtained from peripheral blood. The receptors stem from a man in his sixties with active or convalescent COVID-19.

This chain joins TRBV19 and TRBJ2-5, with D perhaps TRBD2 (5 bases). Germline values: CDR1 LNHDA, CDR2 SQIVND (reference sequence). The CDR3 runs to 16 residues. Trimming took off 1 base at V and 2 bases at J, with 14 bases between the two ends. The CDR3 bases are TGTGCCAGTAGTATAGGATCTGCGGGCTCTCAAGAGACCCAGTACTTC. Its protein is CASSIGSAGSQETQYF.

This CDR3 reads CASTGGLADKTDTQYF. CDR3 bases: TGTGCCAGCACAGGGGGACTAGCGGATAAAACAGATACGCAGTATTTT. The rearrangement joins TRBV2 to TRBJ2-3; 11 bases line up with TRBD2. The CDR3 extends over 16 amino acids. With V trimmed by 7 bases and J by 3 bases, 9 bases remained unmatched. The germline V gene encodes CDR1 SNHLY and CDR2 FYNNEI.

The rearrangement links TRBV6-1 to TRBJ2-2; no firm D call. The length of the CDR3 is 14 residues. The ends were cut back, 1 base at V and 1 base at J, with 4 bases in the middle. CDR1 and CDR2 from the germline V gene are MNHNS and SASEGT. The CDR3 DNA reads TGTGCCAGCAGTGAAGTCTGGAACACCGGGGAGCTGTTTTTT. It yields the protein CASSEVWNTGELFF.

The gene calls are TRBV9 and TRBJ1-1; perhaps TRBD1 as D (6 bases). This CDR3 has 15 amino acids. Germline CDR1 SGDLS, CDR2 YYNGEE. The V gene lost 4 bases and the J gene lost 1 base, with 14 bases spanning the gap. CDR3 in DNA: TGTGCCAGCAGCCTCCTGGGGGGGCAGAACACTGAAGCTTTCTTT. It encodes CASSLLGGQNTEAFF.

The V and J genes are TRBV2 and TRBJ1-2, with 7 bases fitting TRBD1. This CDR3 has 14 residues. CDR1 is SNHLY, CDR2 FYNNEI, per germline. The junction had 6 bases not matched to a gene; V was cut back by 0 bases and J by 8 bases. CDR3 sequence: CASSEAEGAGGYTF. The CDR3 nucleotides read TGTGCCAGCAGTGAAGCTGAGGGGGCTGGGGGCTACACCTTC.

CDR3 in amino acids: CATSPADGETQYF. The CDR3 bases are TGTGCCACCAGTCCGGCAGACGGGGAGACCCAGTACTTC. The chain joins TRBV24-1 to TRBJ2-5, with D uncertain. The CDR3 has 13 residues. V gave up 6 bases and J gave up 5 bases, with 12 bases separating them. CDR1 is KGHDR, CDR2 SFDVKD, per germline.

The chain has TRBV7-3 and TRBJ1-1, with D unclear. This CDR3 region has 13 residues. Germline CDR1 SGHTA, CDR2 FQGTGA. With 6 bases removed from V and 2 bases from J, the gap between germline ends came to 10 bases. DNA of the CDR3: TGTGCCAGCAGTCGGCAGGAAAACACTGAAGCTTTCTTT. Translation gives CASSRQENTEAFF.

V usage is TRBV7-2 and J usage is TRBJ1-4; 11 positions agree with TRBD1. The V gene's germline CDR1 is SGHTA and CDR2 FQGNSA. The CDR3 covers 15 residues. The trim removed 2 bases at V and 8 bases at J, leaving 4 bases unmatched. This chain's CDR3 is CASSLPGQGGEKLFF. In DNA, the CDR3 is TGTGCCAGCAGCTTACCGGGACAGGGGGGAGAAAAACTGTTTTTT.

This clone was observed a handful of times. The chain employs TRBV18 and TRBJ1-2; 8 bases fit TRBD1. Per the germline V gene, CDR1 is KGHSH and CDR2 is LQKENI. This CDR3 is 15 amino acids long. The V and J ends lost 2 bases and 5 bases, in that order; junction bases with no gene match: 7. The DNA for the CDR3 is TGTGCCAGCTCACCATCGCAGGGGGCTGGGTATGGCTACACCTTC. This encodes CASSPSQGAGYGYTF.

This chain connects TRBV18 to TRBJ1-1; D possibly corresponds to TRBD1 (5 bases). V shed 3 bases and J shed 4 bases, with 15 bases lying between them. Germline CDR1 is KGHSH and CDR2 is LQKENI. The CDR3 is 15 residues long. As DNA, the CDR3 is TGTGCCAGCTCACCTGTTTCAGGGATTTCCACTGAAGCTTTCTTT. This encodes CASSPVSGISTEAFF.

V is TRBV11-2 and J is TRBJ2-7, with TRBD2 identical over 11 bases. V shed 0 bases and J 3 bases; nucleotides not matched to a gene: 1. The CDR3 runs 15 residues. The V gene's germline CDR1 is SGHAT and CDR2 FQNNGV. The CDR3 nucleotides read TGTGCCAGCAGCTTAGACCTAGCGGGGGGCTACGAGCAGTACTTC. Amino acid sequence: CASSLDLAGGYEQYF.

V gene TRBV6-2 or TRBV6-3 combines with J gene TRBJ1-2, with 7 bases identical to TRBD1. Germline loops: CDR1 MNHEY, CDR2 SVGEGT. Unmatched junction bases numbered 7, after V lost 0 bases and J lost 3 bases. This CDR3 contains 16 residues. CDR3 region: CASSYSKFTGDYGYTF. The CDR3 nucleotides read TGTGCCAGCAGTTACTCGAAATTCACAGGGGACTATGGCTACACCTTC.

The chain uses TRBV4-3 and TRBJ1-4; maybe TRBD1 (5 bases). Germline V gene lookup returns CDR1 LGHNA and CDR2 YSLEER. The CDR3 is 14 residues long. V dropped 5 bases and J dropped 8 bases, with 15 bases sitting between them. The CDR3, as DNA: TGCGCCAGCAGCACCGGGCCAAGGGGAGAAAAACTGTTTTTT. Translated, it gives CASSTGPRGEKLFF.

This chain links TRBV5-1 with TRBJ2-5; 11 bases line up with TRBD1. Germline CDR1 is SGHRS and CDR2 is YFSETQ. V lost 2 bases to trimming and J lost 5 bases; unmatched junction nucleotides: 5. The CDR3 length is 15 residues. The CDR3 bases are TGCGCCAGCAGCTTAGGACAGGGGGCGTTGGAGACCCAGTACTTC. As protein: CASSLGQGALETQYF.

The chain links TRBV6-5 to TRBJ1-3; D uncertain. Trimming cost V 8 bases and J 3 bases, with 11 bases left between them. Germline CDR1 and CDR2: MNHEY and SVGAGI. This CDR3 is 13 amino acids long. CDR3 nucleotides: TGTGCCAGCGGCCCACAGCTTGGAAACACCATATATTTT. Translation: CASGPQLGNTIYF.

This clone was observed a few times. The rearrangement joins TRBV3-1 (or the pseudogene TRBV3-2) to TRBJ2-7; 7 bases match TRBD2. Trimming took 1 base from V and 0 from J; bases not matched to a gene: 6. The V gene's germline CDR1 is LGHDT and CDR2 YNNKEL (reference sequence). The CDR3 is 16 residues long. CDR3 nucleotides: TGTGCCAGCAGCCAAGGAACACTAGCGAACTCCTACGAGCAGTACTTC. Residues: CASSQGTLANSYEQYF.

The chain uses TRBV4-3 and TRBJ2-6; 11 bases are a match to TRBD1. The V segment lost 3 bases and the J segment 0 bases; nucleotides outside the gene matches: 10. Germline V gives CDR1 LGHNA, CDR2 YSLEER. The CDR3 has 20 residues. CDR3 nucleotide sequence: TGCGCCAGCAGCCAGTTCGGACAGGGGGCCCACTCCTCTGGGGCCAACGTCCTGACTTTC. This sequence encodes CASSQFGQGAHSSGANVLTF.

The chain joins TRBV6-5 to TRBJ1-6; D is possibly TRBD1 (6 bases). Looked up from germline, CDR1 is MNHEY and CDR2 is SVGAGI. V was clipped by 7 bases and J by 7 bases, with 17 bases between them. This CDR3 is 15 amino acids long. The CDR3 here is CASKGGQAKNSPLHF. For the CDR3, the DNA is TGTGCCAGCAAGGGGGGGCAGGCGAAGAATTCACCCCTCCACTTT.

The chain has TRBV2 and TRBJ2-1; D possibly corresponds to TRBD2 (5 bases). Germline V CDR1 and CDR2: SNHLY, FYNNEI. The CDR3 spans 13 residues. Trimming shortened V by 5 bases and J by 7 bases, and 12 bases separated the two germline ends. CDR3 sequence: CASSTGLLNEQFF. The CDR3 DNA reads TGTGCCAGCAGTACCGGACTTCTTAATGAGCAGTTCTTC.

This chain uses TRBV28 with TRBJ2-1, with 7 bases aligning to TRBD2. The V and J ends lost 8 bases and 9 bases, in that order; junction bases with no gene match: 7. The CDR3 runs 12 residues. The germline CDR1 and CDR2 sequences are MDHEN and SYDVKM. The CDR3 is CASGRSGGEQFF. The CDR3 DNA reads as TGTGCCAGCGGTCGCTCGGGAGGTGAGCAGTTCTTC.

The J gene is TRBJ2-2, the V gene TRBV10-3, with 7 bases identical to TRBD2. Germline V lookup: CDR1 ENHRY, CDR2 SYGVKD. Germline trimming cut 8 bases from V and 2 bases from J; bases unmatched to any gene: 8. This CDR3 contains 15 residues. The CDR3 nucleotides read TGTGCCATCGGAAGAGCGGGACTCAACACCGGGGAGCTGTTTTTT. This gives the protein CAIGRAGLNTGELFF.

V is TRBV11-3 and J is TRBJ2-2; TRBD1 agrees at 9 bases. Losses at the gene ends were 3 bases for V and 0 bases for J; bases not matched to a gene: 11. The CDR3 covers 19 residues. The germline CDR1 and CDR2 sequences are SGHNT and YENEEA. The CDR3 reads CASSFGTGFLGTNTGELFF. CDR3 bases: TGTGCCAGCAGCTTTGGGACAGGGTTCTTAGGGACGAACACCGGGGAGCTGTTTTTT.

The V gene is TRBV30, the J gene TRBJ2-7, with D possibly TRBD1 on 8 matching bases. V was trimmed by 5 bases and J by 5 bases, leaving 16 bases between them. Per germline, CDR1 GTSNPN and CDR2 SVGIG (reference sequence). CDR3 size: 13 residues. DNA for the CDR3: TGTGCCTGGCGAACAGGGGGAGGGGACGAGCAGTACTTC. Residues: CAWRTGGGDEQYF. Full variable domain (rest looked up from reference TRBV30 and TRBJ2-7): SQTIHQWPATLVQPVGSPLSLECTVEGTSNPNLYWYRQAAGRGLQLLFYSVGIGQISSEVPQNLSASRPQDRQFILSSKKLLLSDSGFYLCAWRTGGGDEQYFGPGTRLTVT.

V usage is TRBV5-4 and J usage is TRBJ2-5; TRBD1 matches 8 bases. CDR1 and CDR2 from the germline V gene are SGHNT and YYREEE (reference sequence). The CDR3 consists of 16 residues. V trimming: 4 bases; J trimming: 3 bases; junction bases outside the gene matches: 11. CDR3 residues: CASSTTRQGREETQYF. The CDR3 DNA reads as TGTGCCAGCAGCACAACCAGACAGGGGAGAGAAGAGACCCAGTACTTC.